This T cell receptor beta chain is drawn from a study of cytomegalovirus exposure and HLA in healthy donors. Study summary: The roughly 120 validation repertoires, a later analysis reported, used the same platform as the approximately 700 first-cohort repertoires.

The CDR3 runs 14 residues. The V gene end was trimmed by 4 bases and the J gene end by 4 bases; junction bases not matched to a gene: 4. Germline loops: CDR1 LNHDA, CDR2 SQIVND (reference sequence). Study-level results: As was reported, the classifier diagnosed cytomegalovirus status with high specificity and sensitivity. A list of about 160 TCR beta chains associated with cytomegalovirus was given.

Donors were drawn from the roughly 110-subject validation cohort, separate from the roughly 670-subject first cohort. The method was immunoSEQ multiplex PCR; TCRdb's version includes in-frame clones alone and lacks a portion of them. The data show hundreds of thousands of clones, about 90% seen once. To note about this clone: Its antigen is still unknown.

This TCR was recovered from a man in his late teens or twenties in good health and CMV-seropositive. The chain recombines TRBV19 with TRBJ2-7; 10 nucleotides agree with TRBD2. Source material: PBMCs. Here the CDR3 reads CASSTGTSEYEQYF. The CDR3 coding sequence is TGTGCCAGTAGTACCGGGACTAGCGAGTACGAGCAGTACTTC.